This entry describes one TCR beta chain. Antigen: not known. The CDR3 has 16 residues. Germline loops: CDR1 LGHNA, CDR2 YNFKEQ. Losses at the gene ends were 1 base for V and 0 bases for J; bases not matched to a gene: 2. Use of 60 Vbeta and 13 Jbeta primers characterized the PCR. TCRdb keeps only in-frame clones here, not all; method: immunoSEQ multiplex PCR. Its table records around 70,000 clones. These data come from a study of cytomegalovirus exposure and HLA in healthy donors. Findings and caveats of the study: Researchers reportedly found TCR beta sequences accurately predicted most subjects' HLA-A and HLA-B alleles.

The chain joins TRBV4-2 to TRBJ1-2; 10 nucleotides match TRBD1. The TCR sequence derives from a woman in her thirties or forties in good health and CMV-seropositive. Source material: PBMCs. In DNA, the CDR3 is TGTGCCAGCAGCCAAGTGGGGACAGGGGCTAACTATGGCTACACCTTC. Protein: CASSQVGTGANYGYTF.